Listed here are 10 T cell receptor beta chains from one sample, sequenced in a study of T-cell memory formation after mild COVID-19. TCRdb re-analysed the 5' RACE reads in MiXCR, keeping a single row per CDR3 protein. The data show roughly 89,000 distinct CDR3 sequences, more than 12% seen once. The sequencing sample was made of PBMCs or a T cell subset sorted from them (not recorded which). Every receptor here comes from a man aged 18 to 29 who had mild COVID-19 (a few samples of this study predate the infection). Cell type and time point are not known.

The V and J genes are TRBV7-9 and TRBJ2-2; D might be TRBD2 (6 bases). V dropped 1 base and J dropped 9 bases, with 21 bases sitting between them. Germline CDR1 SEHNR, CDR2 FQNEAQ (reference sequence). This CDR3 has 17 residues. CDR3 sequence reads: CASSLGFGGSYSWELFF. CDR3 bases: TGTGCCAGCAGCTTAGGGTTTGGAGGGTCCTATTCGTGGGAGCTGTTTTTT.

There are a few counts of this clonotype. The genes are TRBV9 and TRBJ2-3; TRBD1 aligns across 7 bases. The CDR3 spans 16 residues. Germline loops: CDR1 SGDLS, CDR2 YYNGEE. The trim removed 3 bases at V and 3 bases at J, leaving 10 bases unmatched. The DNA of the CDR3 is TGTGCCAGCAGCGCTTCGACAGGGTCTCTAACAGATACGCAGTATTTT. Translating gives CASSASTGSLTDTQYF. Combining the CDR3 with reference TRBV9 and TRBJ2-3 gives the whole variable domain DSGVTQTPKHLITATGQRVTLRCSPRSGDLSVYWYQQSLDQGLQFLIQYYNGEERAKGNILERFSAQQFPDLHSELNLSSLELGDSALYFCASSASTGSLTDTQYFGPGTRLTVL.

This sequence joins TRBV3-1 and TRBJ1-2, with 8 bases that match TRBD1. Germline CDR1 and CDR2: LGHDT and YNNKEL (reference sequence). This CDR3 has 13 residues. J was trimmed by 4 bases and V by 5 bases; bases with no gene match: 3. CDR3 loop: CASSGQGLYGYTF. The DNA of the CDR3 is TGTGCCAGCAGCGGACAGGGTCTCTATGGCTACACCTTC.

The chain recombines TRBV7-9 with TRBJ1-1; maybe TRBD1 (5 bases). This CDR3 is built from 15 residues. The V gene lost 1 base and the J gene lost 4 bases, with 13 bases spanning the gap. CDR1 SEHNR and CDR2 FQNEAQ come from the germline V gene (reference sequence). The CDR3 DNA reads as TGTGCCAGCAGCTTAGTCGGCTTGGGGGGCACTGAAGCTTTCTTT. This gives the protein CASSLVGLGGTEAFF.

This clonotype showed up just a few times. V and J are TRBV7-3 and TRBJ2-2; possible D gene TRBD2, 6 bases. V was pared by 4 bases and J by 2 bases, with 11 bases between. The V gene's germline CDR1 is SGHTA and CDR2 FQGTGA. The CDR3 contains 15 residues. As DNA, the CDR3 is TGTGCCAGCAGCTACCGGGACTCAAACACCGGGGAGCTGTTTTTT. Translation gives CASSYRDSNTGELFF.

This clonotype turned up a few times. The chain has TRBV11-3 and TRBJ2-3; 11 positions agree with TRBD1. The CDR3 sequence is 15 residues long. Germline loops: CDR1 SGHNT, CDR2 YENEEA. The trim removed 5 bases at V and 5 bases at J, leaving 6 bases unmatched. The CDR3 is CASSKGQGDVDTQYF. CDR3 bases: TGTGCCAGCAGCAAGGGACAGGGGGATGTAGATACGCAGTATTTT.

This clonotype has only a few counts. The chain has TRBV7-3 and TRBJ2-1; 10 bases agree with TRBD2. This CDR3 has 13 residues. Germline CDR1 SGHTA, CDR2 FQGTGA. The J segment lost 8 bases and the V segment lost 9 bases, leaving 7 bases of the junction unmatched. The DNA for the CDR3 is TGTGCCAGTCAAAGCGGGGGGGCCCATGAGCAGTTCTTC. Its protein product is CASQSGGAHEQFF.

This clonotype showed up just a few times. The J gene is TRBJ1-5, the V gene TRBV10-3; D not resolved. Per the germline V gene, CDR1 is ENHRY and CDR2 is SYGVKD. CDR3 length: 15 amino acids. V was clipped by 3 bases and J by 1 base, with 10 bases between them. The CDR3 nucleotides read TGTGCCATCAGTGACAGGCTGACGAGCAATCAGCCCCAGCATTTT. It encodes CAISDRLTSNQPQHF.

This clonotype turned up a few times. The chain joins TRBV7-3 to TRBJ2-3; 9 bases line up with TRBD2. The germline V gene has CDR1 SGHTA and CDR2 FQGTGA. The length of the CDR3 is 15 residues. With 5 bases clipped from V and 4 bases from J, the junction kept 7 bases outside the gene matches. CDR3 sequence (DNA): TGTGCCAGCAGCCCTTCCGGCGGGGGGGCAGATACGCAGTATTTT. It translates to CASSPSGGGADTQYF.

There are a few counts of this clonotype. The rearrangement joins TRBV12-3 or TRBV12-4 to TRBJ2-5; no definite D call. CDR3 length: 15 residues. V was clipped by 2 bases and J by 1 base, with 11 bases between them. The CDR3 DNA reads TGTGCCAGCAGTTTAAACTTACCATTCCAAGAGACCCAGTACTTC. Its protein is CASSLNLPFQETQYF.